A selection of T cell receptor beta chains follows, all from one sample in a study of T cell repertoires in cytomegalovirus infection. Their recognized antigens are unknown. MiXCR, run by TCRdb on the reads, gives a single entry per CDR3 protein. Counted here are about 900,000 distinct CDR3 sequences, around 32% occurring once; the ten biggest clones make up around 15%. The source was cultured CD8+ T cells from PBMCs, collected from culture after CMV antigen stimulation. These receptors were obtained from a human donor in good health (CMV status not recorded). Some clones in this sample may be carry-over from other donors' samples. Both conserved end residues are part of each CDR3. A D gene is named only where the DNA matches it firmly. Not every row has a clone size; where given, it reads once, few, many or a size class.

v_gene	j_gene	abundance	d_gene	CDR3nt	CDR3aa
TRBV12-3/TRBV12-4	TRBJ1-1	NA	NA	TGTGCCAGCAGTCATAGCGGGGGGGGCGCATCGAACACTGAAGCTTTCTTT	CASSHSGGGASNTEAFF
TRBV7-8	TRBJ1-5	NA	NA	TGTGCCAGCAGACAACATAATCAGCCCCAGCATTTT	CASRQHNQPQHF
TRBV19	TRBJ1-5	NA	NA	TGTGCCAGTAGGACGACGGCAAGGCTCAATCAGCCCCAGCATTTT	CASRTTARLNQPQHF
TRBV13	TRBJ2-5	NA	TRBD2	TGTGCCAGCAGCCGTAGCGGGGGGGAAGAGACCCAGTACTTC	CASSRSGGEETQYF
TRBV6-1	TRBJ2-7	NA	NA	TGTGTCAGCATCGAGGGGACGGGACCCTACGAGCAGTACTTC	CVSIEGTGPYEQYF
TRBV27	TRBJ2-2	few	NA	TGTGCCAGCAGTGCAGGGAGGACCGGGGAGCTGTTTTTT	CASSAGRTGELFF
TRBV7-9	TRBJ2-7	few	TRBD1	TGTGCCAGCAGCTACGGGACAGCTCTCTACGAGCAGTACTTC	CASSYGTALYEQYF
TRBV6-1	TRBJ1-2	NA	NA	TGTGCCAGCAGTGAATTAAACAGATATGGCTACACCTTC	CASSELNRYGYTF
TRBV6-6	TRBJ1-1	NA	NA	TGTGCCAGCACCAAACCCCCGGCGGGGACCACTGGAGCTTTCTTT	CASTKPPAGTTGAFF
TRBV11-2	TRBJ2-5	many	NA	TGTGCCAGCAGCCCGCGACAGGGCGGGATAGAGACCCAGTACTTC	CASSPRQGGIETQYF
TRBV7-9	TRBJ2-5	many	NA	TGTGCCAGCAGCTCCGGGGTCGTGGCCGGCAGACAAGAGACCCAGTACTTC	CASSSGVVAGRQETQYF
TRBV19	TRBJ2-7	NA	NA	TGTGCCAGTAACCCTGGGACAACATCCTACGAGCAGTACTTC	CASNPGTTSYEQYF
TRBV28	TRBJ1-2	NA	TRBD1	TGTGCCAGCAGTTTAAGGACAGGATTAAATGGCTACACCTTC	CASSLRTGLNGYTF
TRBV19	TRBJ1-5	NA	NA	TGTGCCAGTACCTCCCTCGGGGGTGGGAATCAGCCCCAGCATTTT	CASTSLGGGNQPQHF
TRBV2	TRBJ1-5	NA	NA	TGTGCCAGCTGGGCGAGCGGGGGGCTCAGCAATCAGCCCCAGCATTTT	CASWASGGLSNQPQHF
TRBV27	TRBJ1-6	NA	NA	TGTGCCAGCAGCGAATATAGCCTGAATAATTCACCCCTCCACTTT	CASSEYSLNNSPLHF
TRBV7-4	TRBJ1-5	NA	TRBD1	TGTGCCAGCAGCTTAGCTGGCGGGACAGGGATACACAATCAGCCCCAGCATTTT	CASSLAGGTGIHNQPQHF
TRBV27	TRBJ2-5	many	NA	TGTGCCAGCAGCTTACTTGGACAGCAAGAGACCCAGTACTTC	CASSLLGQQETQYF
TRBV7-9	TRBJ1-4	NA	NA	TGTGCCAGCAGCTTAGGGGGACGAACCACTACTAAAGGGGGAAAACTGTTTTTT	CASSLGGRTTTKGGKLFF
TRBV6-5	TRBJ1-4	NA	NA	TGTGCCAGCAGTTACAGGACCAATAATGAAAAACTGTTTTTT	CASSYRTNNEKLFF
TRBV23-1	TRBJ1-6	NA	NA	TGCGCCAGCAGTACGGGAGGGGGTGGGAGCTCCTATAATTCACCCCTCCACTTT	CASSTGGGGSSYNSPLHF
TRBV15	TRBJ2-6	NA	NA	TGTGCCACCAGCAGGTTCCCACAGGACGGCTCTGGGGCCAACGTCCTGACTTTC	CATSRFPQDGSGANVLTF
TRBV6-5	TRBJ2-2	NA	NA	TGTGCCAGCAGTTATCTTTCCGGGGCCACCGGGGAGCTGTTTTTT	CASSYLSGATGELFF
TRBV24-1	TRBJ2-5	once	NA	TGTGCCACCAGTGATTCAGCCCGTGAAGAGACCCAGTACTTC	CATSDSAREETQYF
TRBV2	TRBJ2-7	few	NA	TGTGCCGCCGGGCTAGCGAACCTCTACGAGCAGTACTTC	CAAGLANLYEQYF
TRBV20-1	TRBJ2-1	few	TRBD1	TGCAGTGCTCTAACCGCCGGGACAGGGGTCTACAATGAGCAGTTCTTC	CSALTAGTGVYNEQFF
TRBV27	TRBJ1-3	NA	TRBD1	TGTGCCAGCAGACAGGGGGTCTCTGGAAACACCATATATTTT	CASRQGVSGNTIYF
TRBV7-4	TRBJ2-7	few	TRBD2	TGTGCCAGCAGCTCTCGGGGGGGGGGCCCTGGCGAGCAGTACTTC	CASSSRGGGPGEQYF
TRBV19	TRBJ2-5	few	TRBD1	TGTGCCAGTAGTTCCGGGACAGGGGGCTCTTTGGAGACCCAGTACTTC	CASSSGTGGSLETQYF
TRBV19	TRBJ2-3	NA	TRBD1	TGTGCCAGTAGTCCCCACACAGGGGCGACCCGCACAGATACGCAGTATTTT	CASSPHTGATRTDTQYF